Following are 8 T cell receptor beta chains from one sample sequenced in a study of blood T cell repertoires in COVID-19 (TCRdb year 2020). Libraries were made using the immunoSEQ multiplex PCR assay. TCRdb retrieved this table from immuneACCESS and kept in-frame rearrangements only. Not all clones are present; in checked studies, unresolved V genes account for under half, and no reason is known for the remainder. In all, the sample holds fewer than 500,000 clones, and approximately 90% of those were seen once. The leading ten clones occupy approximately 2% of the sample. Sequencing input: PBMCs or T cells enriched from blood (not recorded which). The receptors here all came from a woman between 18 and 29 years old with acute COVID-19.

The chain recombines TRBV14 with TRBJ1-1; TRBD1 agrees at 10 bases. The junction had 11 bases not matched to a gene; V was cut back by 0 bases and J by 4 bases. This CDR3 spans 18 amino acids. The V gene's germline CDR1 is SGHDN and CDR2 FVKESK. CDR3 loop: CASSQDATGGNPSTEAFF. The CDR3 DNA is TGTGCCAGCAGCCAAGACGCGACAGGGGGCAATCCTAGCACTGAAGCTTTCTTT.

This chain joins TRBV27 and TRBJ2-3, with TRBD2 matching over 7 bases. The V and J ends lost 6 bases and 6 bases, in that order; junction bases with no gene match: 12. CDR1 is MNHEY and CDR2 is SMNVEV in the germline V gene (reference sequence). CDR3 length: 15 residues. This CDR3 reads CASSRVGTTADTQYF. The CDR3 nucleotides read TGTGCCAGCAGCCGGGTCGGGACTACGGCGGATACGCAGTATTTT.

The sample holds a few counts of this clone. The chain carries TRBV7-9 and TRBJ1-1; D possibly corresponds to TRBD1 (5 bases). The CDR3 extends over 15 amino acids. Germline V CDR1 and CDR2: SEHNR, FQNEAQ (reference sequence). The V and J ends lost 7 bases and 2 bases respectively, with 17 bases between them. The CDR3 here is CASNRILEPNTEAFF. In nucleotides, the CDR3 is TGTGCCAGCAACAGGATCTTAGAACCTAACACTGAAGCTTTCTTT. Filled out from reference TRBV7-9 and TRBJ1-1, the complete variable domain reads DTGVSQNPRHKITKRGQNVTFRCDPISEHNRLYWYRQTLGQGPEFLTYFQNEAQLEKSRLLSDRFSAERPKGSFSTLEIQRTEQGDSAMYLCASNRILEPNTEAFFGQGTRLTVV.

The chain is built from TRBV13 and TRBJ2-1, with 8 bases aligning to TRBD1. The CDR3 runs to 14 residues. The J segment lost 6 bases and the V segment lost 4 bases, leaving 5 bases of the junction unmatched. CDR1 and CDR2 (germline): PRHDT, FYEKMQ (reference sequence). CDR3 residues: CASSSRGLSNEQFF. As DNA, the CDR3 is TGTGCCAGCAGCTCCAGGGGGCTCAGCAATGAGCAGTTCTTC.

This sequence joins TRBV9 and TRBJ1-4, with a possible D match to TRBD1 (5 bases). Germline V lookup: CDR1 SGDLS, CDR2 YYNGEE. Trimming pared 0 bases from V and 8 bases from J, leaving 11 bases between. The CDR3 has 14 residues. This CDR3 reads CASSVGDLREKLFF. CDR3 coding DNA: TGTGCCAGCAGCGTAGGGGACTTAAGGGAAAAACTGTTTTTT.

V gene TRBV6-4 combines with J gene TRBJ2-3; D is unresolved. The CDR3 contains 15 residues. With 6 bases removed from V and 5 bases from J, the gap between germline ends came to 18 bases. The germline CDR1 and CDR2 sequences are MRHNA and SNTAGT. The CDR3 bases are TGTGCCAGCAGCCCAAGCGTGGGTGGTATAGATACGCAGTATTTT. Translating it yields CASSPSVGGIDTQYF.

This sequence joins TRBV29-1 and TRBJ1-3, with 9 nucleotides matching TRBD1. CDR1 and CDR2 (germline): SQVTM, ANQGSEA. The CDR3 loop spans 14 amino acids. Germline trimming cut 3 bases from V and 2 bases from J; bases unmatched to any gene: 2. The CDR3 spells CSVDGTGTGNTIYF. The CDR3 coding sequence is TGCAGCGTTGATGGGACAGGGACTGGAAACACCATATATTTT.

The chain has TRBV7-2 and TRBJ2-7, with TRBD2 matching 14 bases. Germline V CDR1 and CDR2: SGHTA, FQGNSA. The CDR3 length is 17 residues. Trimming at V came to 5 bases and at J to 1 base, leaving 7 bases not matched to a gene. CDR3 in amino acids: CASSVGTSGSWSYEQYF. The CDR3 bases are TGTGCCAGCAGCGTAGGGACTAGCGGGAGTTGGTCCTACGAGCAGTACTTC.